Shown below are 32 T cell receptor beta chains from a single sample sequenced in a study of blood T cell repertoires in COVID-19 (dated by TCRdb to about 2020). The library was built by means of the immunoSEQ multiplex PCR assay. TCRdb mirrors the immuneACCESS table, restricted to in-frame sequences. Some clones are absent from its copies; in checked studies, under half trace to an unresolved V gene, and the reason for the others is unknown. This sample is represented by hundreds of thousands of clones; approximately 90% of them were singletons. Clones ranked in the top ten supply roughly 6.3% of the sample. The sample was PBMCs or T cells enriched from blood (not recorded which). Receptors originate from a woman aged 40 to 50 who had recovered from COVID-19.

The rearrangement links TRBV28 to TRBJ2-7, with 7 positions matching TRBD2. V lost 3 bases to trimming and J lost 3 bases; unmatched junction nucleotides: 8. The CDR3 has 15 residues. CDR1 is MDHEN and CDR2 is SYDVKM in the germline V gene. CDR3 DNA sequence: TGTGCCAGCAGTTTTTGGAGGGAGGGAGGCTACGAGCAGTACTTC. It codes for CASSFWREGGYEQYF. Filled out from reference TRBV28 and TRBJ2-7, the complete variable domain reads DVKVTQSSRYLVKRTGEKVFLECVQDMDHENMFWYRQDPGLGLRLIYFSYDVKMKEKGDIPEGYSVSREKKERFSLILESASTNQTSMYLCASSFWREGGYEQYFGPGTRLTVT.

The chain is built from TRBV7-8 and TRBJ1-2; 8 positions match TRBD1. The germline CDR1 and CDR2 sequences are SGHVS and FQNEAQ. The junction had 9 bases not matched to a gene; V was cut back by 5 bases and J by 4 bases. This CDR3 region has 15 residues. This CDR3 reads CASSGRQGTGYGYTF. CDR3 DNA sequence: TGTGCCAGCAGCGGGAGACAGGGGACGGGCTATGGCTACACCTTC.

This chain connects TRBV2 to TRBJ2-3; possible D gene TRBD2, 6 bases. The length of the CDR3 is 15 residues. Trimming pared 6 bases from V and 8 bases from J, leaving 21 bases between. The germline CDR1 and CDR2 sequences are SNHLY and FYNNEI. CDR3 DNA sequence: TGTGCCAGCAGACTCACTAGCCAGAGCACGGGTACGCAGTATTTT. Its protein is CASRLTSQSTGTQYF.

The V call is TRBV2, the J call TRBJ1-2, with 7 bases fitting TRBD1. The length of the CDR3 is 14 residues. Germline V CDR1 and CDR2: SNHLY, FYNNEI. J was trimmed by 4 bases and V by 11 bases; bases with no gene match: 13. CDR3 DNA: TGTGCCCCCTTCAGGGGGGAGTCTGTCTATGGCTACACCTTC. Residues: CAPFRGESVYGYTF.

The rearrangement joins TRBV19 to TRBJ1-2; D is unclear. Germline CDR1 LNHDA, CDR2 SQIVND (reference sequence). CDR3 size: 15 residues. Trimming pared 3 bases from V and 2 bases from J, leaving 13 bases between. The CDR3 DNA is TGTGCCAGTAGTATCTCTGCTTCTCGGAACTATGGCTACACCTTC. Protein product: CASSISASRNYGYTF. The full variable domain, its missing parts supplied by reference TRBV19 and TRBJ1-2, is DGGITQSPKYLFRKEGQNVTLSCEQNLNHDAMYWYRQDPGQGLRLIYYSQIVNDFQKGDIAEGYSVSREKKESFPLTVTSAQKNPTAFYLCASSISASRNYGYTFGSGTRLTVV.

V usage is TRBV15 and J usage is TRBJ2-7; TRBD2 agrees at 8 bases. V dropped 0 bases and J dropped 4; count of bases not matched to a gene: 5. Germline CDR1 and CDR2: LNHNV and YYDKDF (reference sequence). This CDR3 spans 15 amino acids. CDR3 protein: CATSRDALAGYEQYF. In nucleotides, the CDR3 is TGTGCCACCAGCAGAGATGCGCTAGCGGGTTACGAGCAGTACTTC.

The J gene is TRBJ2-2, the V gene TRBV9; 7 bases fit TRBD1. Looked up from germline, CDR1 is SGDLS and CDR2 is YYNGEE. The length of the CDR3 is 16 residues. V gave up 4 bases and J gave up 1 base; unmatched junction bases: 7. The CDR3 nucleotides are TGTGCCAGCAGCCCTGGCCGACAGGGGAACACCGGGGAGCTGTTTTTT. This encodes CASSPGRQGNTGELFF.

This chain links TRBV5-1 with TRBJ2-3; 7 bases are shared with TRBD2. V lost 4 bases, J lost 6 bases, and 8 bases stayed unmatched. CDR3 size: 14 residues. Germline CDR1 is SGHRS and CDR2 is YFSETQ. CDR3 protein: CASSLTSVPDTQYF. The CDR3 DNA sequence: TGCGCCAGCAGCCTTACTAGCGTCCCCGATACGCAGTATTTT. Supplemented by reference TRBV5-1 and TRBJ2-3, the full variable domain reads KAGVTQTPRYLIKTRGQQVTLSCSPISGHRSVSWYQQTPGQGLQFLFEYFSETQRNKGNFPGRFSGRQFSNSRSEMNVSTLELGDSALYLCASSLTSVPDTQYFGPGTRLTVL.

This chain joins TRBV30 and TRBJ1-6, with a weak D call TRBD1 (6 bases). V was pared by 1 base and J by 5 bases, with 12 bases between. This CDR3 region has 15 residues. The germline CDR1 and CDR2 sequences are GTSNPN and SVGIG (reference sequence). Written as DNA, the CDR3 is TGTGCCTGGAGTGGCACGGGACATCATAATTCACCCCTCCACTTT. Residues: CAWSGTGHHNSPLHF.

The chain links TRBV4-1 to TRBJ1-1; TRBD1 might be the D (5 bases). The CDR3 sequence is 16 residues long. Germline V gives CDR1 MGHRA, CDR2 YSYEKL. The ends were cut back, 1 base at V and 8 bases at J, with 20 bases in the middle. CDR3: CASSQGLGLGMSEAFF. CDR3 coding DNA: TGCGCCAGCAGCCAAGGATTGGGACTGGGAATGTCGGAAGCTTTCTTT.

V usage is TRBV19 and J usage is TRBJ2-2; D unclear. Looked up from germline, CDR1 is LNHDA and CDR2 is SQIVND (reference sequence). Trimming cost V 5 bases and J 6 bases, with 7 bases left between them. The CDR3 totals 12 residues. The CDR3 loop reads CASSARPGELFF. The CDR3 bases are TGTGCCAGTAGTGCGAGGCCCGGGGAGCTGTTTTTT.

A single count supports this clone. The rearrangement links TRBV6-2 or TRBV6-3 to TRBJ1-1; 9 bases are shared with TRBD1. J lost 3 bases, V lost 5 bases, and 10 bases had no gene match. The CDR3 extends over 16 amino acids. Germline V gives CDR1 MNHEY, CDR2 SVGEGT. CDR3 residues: CASSQPGQGKDTEAFF. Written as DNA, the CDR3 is TGTGCCAGCAGTCAACCGGGACAGGGAAAGGACACTGAAGCTTTCTTT.

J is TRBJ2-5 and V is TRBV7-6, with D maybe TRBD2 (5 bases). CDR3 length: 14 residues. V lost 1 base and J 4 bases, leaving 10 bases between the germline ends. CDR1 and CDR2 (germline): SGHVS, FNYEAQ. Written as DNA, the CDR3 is TGTGCCAGCAGCTTAGACCCCGAGGGAGAGACCCAGTACTTC. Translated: CASSLDPEGETQYF. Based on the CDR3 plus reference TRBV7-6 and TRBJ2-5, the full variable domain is GAGVSQSPRYKVTKRGQDVALRCDPISGHVSLYWYRQALGQGPEFLTYFNYEAQQDKSGLPNDRFSAERPEGSISTLTIQRTEQRDSAMYRCASSLDPEGETQYFGPGTRLLVL.

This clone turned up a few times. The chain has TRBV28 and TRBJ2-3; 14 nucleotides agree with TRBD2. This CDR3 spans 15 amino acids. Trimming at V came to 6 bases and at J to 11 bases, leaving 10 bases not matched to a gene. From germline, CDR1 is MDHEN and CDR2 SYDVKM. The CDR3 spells CASRFATSGRARQYF. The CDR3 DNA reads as TGTGCCAGCAGATTCGCGACTAGCGGGAGGGCAAGGCAGTATTTT.

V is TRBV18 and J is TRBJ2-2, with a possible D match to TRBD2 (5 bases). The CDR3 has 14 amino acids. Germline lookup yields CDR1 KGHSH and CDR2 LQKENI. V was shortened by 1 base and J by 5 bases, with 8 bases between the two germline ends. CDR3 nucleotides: TGTGCCAGCTCACCACGGGAGATGACCGGGGAGCTGTTTTTT. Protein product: CASSPREMTGELFF.

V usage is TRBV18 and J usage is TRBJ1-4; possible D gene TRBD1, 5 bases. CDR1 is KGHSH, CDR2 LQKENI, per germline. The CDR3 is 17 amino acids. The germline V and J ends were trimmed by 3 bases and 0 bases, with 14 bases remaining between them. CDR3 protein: CASSPQGRATTNEKLFF. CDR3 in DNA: TGTGCCAGCTCACCCCAGGGCAGGGCAACAACTAATGAAAAACTGTTTTTT. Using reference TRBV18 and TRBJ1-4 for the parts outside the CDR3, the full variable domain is NAGVMQNPRHLVRRRGQEARLRCSPMKGHSHVYWYRQLPEEGLKFMVYLQKENIIDESGMPKERFSAEFPKEGPSILRIQQVVRGDSAAYFCASSPQGRATTNEKLFFGSGTQLSVL.

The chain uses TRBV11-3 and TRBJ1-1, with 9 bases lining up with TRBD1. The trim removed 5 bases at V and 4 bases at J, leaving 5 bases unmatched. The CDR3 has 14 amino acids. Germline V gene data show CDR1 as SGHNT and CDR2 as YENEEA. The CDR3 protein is CASSPQGAGTEAFF. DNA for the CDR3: TGTGCCAGCAGCCCACAGGGGGCTGGCACTGAAGCTTTCTTT.

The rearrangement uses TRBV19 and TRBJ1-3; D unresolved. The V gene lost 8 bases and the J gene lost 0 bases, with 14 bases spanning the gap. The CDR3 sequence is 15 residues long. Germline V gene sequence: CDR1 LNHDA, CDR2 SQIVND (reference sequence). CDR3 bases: TGTGCCAGTTATTCCCAGGATCGCTCTGGAAACACCATATATTTT. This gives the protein CASYSQDRSGNTIYF.

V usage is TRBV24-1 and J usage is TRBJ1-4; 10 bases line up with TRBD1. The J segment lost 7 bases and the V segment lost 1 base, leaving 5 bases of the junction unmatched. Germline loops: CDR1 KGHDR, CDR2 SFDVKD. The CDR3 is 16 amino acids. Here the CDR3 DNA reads TGTGCCACCAGTGATTTTCGGGACAGGGGCCGTGAAAAACTGTTTTTT. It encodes CATSDFRDRGREKLFF.

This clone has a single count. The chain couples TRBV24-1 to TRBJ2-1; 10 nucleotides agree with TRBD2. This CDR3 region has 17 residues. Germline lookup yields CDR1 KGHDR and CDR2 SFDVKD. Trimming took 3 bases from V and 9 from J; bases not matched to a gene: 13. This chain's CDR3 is CATSDLPAAGGIVEQFF. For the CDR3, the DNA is TGTGCCACCAGTGATCTGCCCGCAGCGGGAGGGATTGTTGAGCAGTTCTTC.

The DNA for the CDR3 is TGTGCAAGTCGCTTAGTCGTAACGAAGGGACAGCCGGAGACCCAGTACTTC. It codes for CASRLVVTKGQPETQYF. The gene calls are TRBV12-2 and TRBJ2-5; TRBD1 reflects the table's D call only, with no check against the DNA. TRBV12-2 is a listed pseudogene. The CDR3 has 17 residues.

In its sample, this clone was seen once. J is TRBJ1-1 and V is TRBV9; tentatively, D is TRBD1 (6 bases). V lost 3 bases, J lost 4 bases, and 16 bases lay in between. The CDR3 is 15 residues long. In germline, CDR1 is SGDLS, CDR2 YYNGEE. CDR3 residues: CASSAQDSPATEAFF. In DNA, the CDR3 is TGTGCCAGCAGCGCACAGGACAGTCCGGCCACTGAAGCTTTCTTT.

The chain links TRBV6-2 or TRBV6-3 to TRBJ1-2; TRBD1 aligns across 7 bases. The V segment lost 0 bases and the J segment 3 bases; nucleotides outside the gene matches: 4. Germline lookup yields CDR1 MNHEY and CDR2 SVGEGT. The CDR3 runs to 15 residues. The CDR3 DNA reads TGTGCCAGCAGTTACTCGCCCAGGGGGGACTATGGCTACACCTTC. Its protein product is CASSYSPRGDYGYTF.

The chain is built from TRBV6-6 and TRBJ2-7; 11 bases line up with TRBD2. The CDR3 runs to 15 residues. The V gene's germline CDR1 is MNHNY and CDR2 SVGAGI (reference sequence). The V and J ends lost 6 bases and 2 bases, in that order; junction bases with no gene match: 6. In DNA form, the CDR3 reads TGTGCCAGCAGATCCACTAGCGGGGGAACCTACGAGCAGTACTTC. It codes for CASRSTSGGTYEQYF.

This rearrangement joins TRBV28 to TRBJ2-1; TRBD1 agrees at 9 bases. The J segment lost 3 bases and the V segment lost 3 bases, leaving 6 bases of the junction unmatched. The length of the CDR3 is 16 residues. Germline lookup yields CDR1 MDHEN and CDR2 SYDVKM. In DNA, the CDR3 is TGTGCCAGCAGTTTTAATACAGGGGGCAACTACAATGAGCAGTTCTTC. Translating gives CASSFNTGGNYNEQFF.

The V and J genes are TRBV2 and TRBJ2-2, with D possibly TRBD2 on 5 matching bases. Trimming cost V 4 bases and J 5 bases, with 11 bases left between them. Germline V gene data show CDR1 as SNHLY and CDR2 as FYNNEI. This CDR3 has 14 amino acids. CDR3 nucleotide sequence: TGTGCCAGCAGTGCCCTCTGGAGGACCGGGGAGCTGTTTTTT. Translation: CASSALWRTGELFF.

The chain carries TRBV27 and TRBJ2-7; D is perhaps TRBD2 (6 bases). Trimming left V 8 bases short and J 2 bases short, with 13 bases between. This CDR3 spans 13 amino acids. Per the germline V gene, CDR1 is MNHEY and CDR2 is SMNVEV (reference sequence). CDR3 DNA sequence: TGTGCCAGCCGCGGGGCGGGTACCTACGAGCAGTACTTC. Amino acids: CASRGAGTYEQYF.

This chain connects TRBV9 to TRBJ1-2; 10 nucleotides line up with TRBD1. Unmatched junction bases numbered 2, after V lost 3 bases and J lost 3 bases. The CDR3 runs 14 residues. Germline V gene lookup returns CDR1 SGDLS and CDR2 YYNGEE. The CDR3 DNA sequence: TGTGCCAGCAGCGCGGACAGGGGGGACTATGGCTACACCTTC. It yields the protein CASSADRGDYGYTF.

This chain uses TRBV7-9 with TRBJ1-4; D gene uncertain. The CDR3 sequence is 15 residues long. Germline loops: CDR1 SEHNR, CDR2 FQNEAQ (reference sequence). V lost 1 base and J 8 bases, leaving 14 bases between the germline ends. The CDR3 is CASSLVTEFHEKLFF. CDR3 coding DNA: TGTGCCAGCAGCTTAGTGACGGAGTTTCACGAAAAACTGTTTTTT.

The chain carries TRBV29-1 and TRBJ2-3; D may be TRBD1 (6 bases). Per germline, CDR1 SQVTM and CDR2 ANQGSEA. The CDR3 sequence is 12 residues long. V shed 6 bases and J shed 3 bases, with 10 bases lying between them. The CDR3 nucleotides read TGCAGCGTCGATCAGGGGACAGATACGCAGTATTTT. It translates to CSVDQGTDTQYF.

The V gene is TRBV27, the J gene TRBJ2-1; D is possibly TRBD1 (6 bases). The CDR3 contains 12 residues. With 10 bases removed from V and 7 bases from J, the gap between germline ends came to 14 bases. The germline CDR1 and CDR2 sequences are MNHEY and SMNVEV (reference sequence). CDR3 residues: CATRDMKNEQFF. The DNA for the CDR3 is TGTGCCACACGGGACATGAAGAATGAGCAGTTCTTC.

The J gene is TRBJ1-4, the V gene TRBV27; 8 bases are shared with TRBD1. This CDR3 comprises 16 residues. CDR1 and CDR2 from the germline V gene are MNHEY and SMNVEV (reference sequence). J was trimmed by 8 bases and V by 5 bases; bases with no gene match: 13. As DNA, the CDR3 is TGTGCCAGCAGTCGACAGGGGAGGGCGGTTAACGAAAAACTGTTTTTT. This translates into CASSRQGRAVNEKLFF.